Listed below are T cell receptor beta chains from one sample, sequenced in a study of blood T cell repertoires in COVID-19. Some clones are missing from TCRdb's copy, which holds only in-frame ones; the method was immunoSEQ multiplex PCR. The data contain some 90,000 clones, over 70% of them singletons. The sequenced sample was peripheral blood. The receptors shown here come from a human donor in a cohort sampled during active COVID-19. Each CDR3 is given with its conserved first and last residue. A D gene is named only where the DNA matches it firmly. Clone size is stated in some rows and not others, as once, few, many or a class when expanded.

j_call	v_call	d_call	clone_size	cdr3_aa	cdr3_nt
TRBJ1-5	TRBV6-1	TRBD1	NA	CASSEQGATQPQHF	TGTGCCAGCAGTGAACAGGGGGCGACTCAGCCCCAGCATTTT
TRBJ1-1	TRBV5-4	NA	NA	CASSLGAGAPQGFFEAFF	TGTGCCAGCAGCTTAGGGGCGGGGGCTCCCCAAGGGTTTTTTGAAGCTTTCTTT
TRBJ1-2	TRBV9	NA	few	CASSVGQSPSYGYTF	TGTGCCAGCAGCGTAGGGCAGTCACCGTCCTATGGCTACACCTTC
TRBJ2-1	TRBV5-1	TRBD2	NA	CASSFNPGTIYNEQFF	TGCGCCAGCAGCTTCAACCCCGGGACTATTTACAATGAGCAGTTCTTC
TRBJ1-1	TRBV11-2	NA	NA	CASSSAAGGPTEAFF	TGTGCCAGCAGCTCCGCTGCGGGCGGGCCCACTGAAGCTTTCTTT
TRBJ2-5	TRBV20-1	NA	NA	CSASRTAQETQYF	TGCAGTGCTAGTCGGACAGCTCAAGAGACCCAGTACTTC
TRBJ2-7	TRBV7-8	NA	NA	CASSLTAGGLYEQYF	TGTGCCAGCAGCTTAACCGCAGGGGGACTCTACGAGCAGTACTTC
TRBJ2-7	TRBV10-3	TRBD1	NA	CAISEGDRGEQYF	TGTGCCATCAGTGAGGGGGACAGGGGCGAGCAGTACTTC
TRBJ2-7	TRBV11-2	TRBD1	NA	CASSLETPGTAYEQYF	TGTGCCAGCAGCTTAGAGACCCCCGGGACAGCCTACGAGCAGTACTTC
TRBJ2-7	TRBV3-1/TRBV3-2	TRBD2	NA	CASSQGAGGSYEQYF	TGTGCCAGCAGCCAAGGAGCGGGAGGGTCCTACGAGCAGTACTTC
TRBJ2-7	TRBV2	TRBD2	once	CASSPTSASYEQYF	TGTGCCAGCAGCCCGACTAGCGCATCCTACGAGCAGTACTTC
TRBJ2-6	TRBV3-1/TRBV3-2	TRBD1	NA	CASSQVGQGFSGANVLTF	TGTGCCAGCAGCCAAGTTGGACAGGGGTTCAGCGGGGCCAACGTCCTGACTTTC
TRBJ2-7	TRBV19	TRBD1	NA	CASSPFAQTRDRPYEQYF	TGTGCCAGTAGTCCGTTTGCCCAAACCCGGGACAGGCCCTACGAGCAGTACTTC
TRBJ2-2	TRBV10-1	NA	NA	CASRIPRVTGELFF	TGCGCCAGCAGGATTCCGCGGGTCACCGGGGAGCTGTTTTTT
TRBJ2-6	TRBV7-9	NA	NA	CASRETGQTSSGANVLTF	TGTGCCAGCAGAGAGACAGGCCAAACTTCCTCTGGGGCCAACGTCCTGACTTTC
TRBJ2-2	TRBV18	TRBD2	NA	CASSDRKTSGRKSGELFF	TGTGCCAGCTCCGACCGGAAGACTAGCGGGAGAAAGTCCGGGGAGCTGTTTTTT
TRBJ2-7	TRBV7-8	TRBD2	NA	CASSRRVMAGGYEQYF	TGTGCCAGCAGCCGTAGGGTTATGGCGGGAGGCTACGAGCAGTACTTC
TRBJ1-5	TRBV2	NA	NA	CASSPDRLNQPQHF	TGTGCCAGCAGTCCTGACAGGCTCAATCAGCCCCAGCATTTT
TRBJ1-2	TRBV4-2	NA	NA	CASSQSQGSLGYTF	TGTGCCAGCAGCCAATCTCAGGGGTCTCTTGGCTACACCTTC
TRBJ2-1	TRBV5-1	TRBD2	NA	CASSLWTSGTTYNEQFF	TGCGCCAGCAGCTTGTGGACTAGCGGGACTACCTACAATGAGCAGTTCTTC
TRBJ1-1	TRBV11-2	NA	NA	CASSSNPGRGTEAFF	TGTGCCAGCAGCTCTAACCCGGGCCGGGGAACTGAAGCTTTCTTT
TRBJ1-2	TRBV3-1/TRBV3-2	TRBD1	NA	CASSQAGGGYGYTF	TGTGCCAGCAGCCAGGCAGGGGGCGGCTATGGCTACACCTTC
TRBJ2-7	TRBV28	NA	NA	CASSSRGAGSYEQYF	TGTGCCAGCAGTTCTCGGGGAGCGGGCTCCTACGAGCAGTACTTC
TRBJ1-2	TRBV27	TRBD1	NA	CASSLDRDRAVYGYTF	TGTGCCAGCAGTCTTGACCGGGACAGGGCGGTTTATGGCTACACCTTC
TRBJ1-4	TRBV18	NA	NA	CASSPLNQGNEKLFF	TGTGCCAGCTCACCACTAAACCAGGGGAATGAAAAACTGTTTTTT
TRBJ2-5	TRBV5-4	TRBD2	NA	CASSLAGTSGKETQYF	TGTGCCAGCAGCCTTGCCGGGACTAGCGGTAAAGAGACCCAGTACTTC
TRBJ2-7	TRBV27	NA	NA	CASSSLHYYEQYF	TGTGCCAGCAGCTCCCTTCACTACTACGAGCAGTACTTC
TRBJ1-4	TRBV5-5	NA	once	CASSIQTQVNEKLFF	TGTGCCAGCAGCATCCAGACGCAGGTTAATGAAAAACTGTTTTTT
TRBJ2-5	TRBV11-2	NA	NA	CASSLGGLETQYF	TGTGCCAGCAGCTTAGGCGGCTTAGAGACCCAGTACTTC
TRBJ2-1	TRBV29-1	TRBD1	NA	CSGDRGHNEQFF	TGCAGTGGCGACAGGGGCCACAATGAGCAGTTCTTC
TRBJ1-2	TRBV2	NA	few	CASSPQQGNYGYTF	TGTGCCAGCAGTCCCCAGCAGGGGAACTATGGCTACACCTTC
TRBJ2-7	TRBV4-2	TRBD1	NA	CASSQVRDSYEQYF	TGTGCCAGCAGCCAAGTCCGGGACAGCTACGAGCAGTACTTC
TRBJ2-7	TRBV28	TRBD2	few	CATIGGGAVYEQYF	TGTGCCACTATTGGCGGGGGGGCTGTCTACGAGCAGTACTTC
TRBJ2-7	TRBV6-5	TRBD1	NA	CASSPRQGESYEQYF	TGTGCCAGCAGTCCCAGACAGGGGGAATCCTACGAGCAGTACTTC
TRBJ2-7	TRBV6-6	NA	NA	CASSPSRPGGYYF	TGTGCCAGCAGCCCCAGCAGGCCAGGGGGGTACTACTTC
TRBJ2-7	TRBV27	TRBD1	NA	CASSQHHGTGGGQYF	TGTGCCAGCAGTCAACACCATGGGACAGGGGGCGGGCAGTACTTC
TRBJ1-5	TRBV6-5	NA	NA	CASSYSGDRNQPQHF	TGTGCCAGCAGTTACTCCGGAGATCGCAATCAGCCCCAGCATTTT
TRBJ2-1	TRBV3-1/TRBV3-2	NA	NA	CASSQVFNEQFF	TGTGCCAGCAGCCAAGTATTCAATGAGCAGTTCTTC
TRBJ1-4	TRBV19	TRBD1	few	CASSTTGTGSEKLFF	TGTGCCAGTAGTACGACCGGGACAGGGAGTGAAAAACTGTTTTTT
TRBJ1-2	TRBV5-1	TRBD1	NA	CASGTGFYGYTF	TGCGCCAGCGGGACAGGGTTCTATGGCTACACCTTC
TRBJ1-5	TRBV2	NA	NA	CASSEDREGQPQHF	TGTGCCAGCAGTGAAGACAGGGAAGGACAGCCCCAGCATTTT
TRBJ1-2	TRBV19	TRBD1	NA	CASSEQQGRSGYTF	TGTGCCAGTAGCGAACAACAGGGGAGGAGCGGCTACACCTTC
TRBJ1-1	TRBV28	NA	NA	CASSSYRRGGTEAFF	TGTGCCAGCAGTTCCTACAGGCGAGGTGGCACTGAAGCTTTCTTT
TRBJ1-4	TRBV6-1	NA	NA	CASTQGREEKLFF	TGTGCCAGCACGCAGGGGCGCGAGGAAAAACTGTTTTTT
TRBJ1-1	TRBV18	TRBD1	once	CASSLHGQGNTEAFF	TGTGCCAGCTCACTTCACGGACAGGGAAACACTGAAGCTTTCTTT
TRBJ2-5	TRBV18	NA	NA	CASSPGSQETQYF	TGTGCCAGCTCGCCTGGCAGCCAAGAGACCCAGTACTTC
TRBJ2-3	TRBV7-9	TRBD2	once	CASSSAGATDTQYF	TGTGCCAGCAGCTCAGCGGGAGCTACAGATACGCAGTATTTT
TRBJ2-4	TRBV5-4	NA	NA	CASSLAFKNIQYF	TGTGCCAGCAGCTTGGCTTTCAAAAACATTCAGTACTTC
TRBJ2-6	TRBV7-8	NA	NA	CASSLLEALPGANVLTF	TGTGCCAGCAGCCTTCTCGAGGCCCTTCCTGGGGCCAACGTCCTGACTTTC
TRBJ1-1	TRBV9	NA	NA	CASSVDGYLKAFF	TGTGCCAGCAGCGTAGACGGGTATCTCAAAGCTTTCTTT
TRBJ2-2	TRBV5-1	TRBD2	NA	CASSPGLAGELFF	TGCGCCAGCAGCCCGGGACTAGCCGGGGAGCTGTTTTTT